A single T cell receptor beta chain is shown here with its context. Here immunoSEQ multiplex PCR was the method, and the copy in TCRdb shows in-frame clones only, minus some. This table has approximately 2,300,000 clones, roughly 90% appearing once. The record originates from a study of shared clonotypes between healthy human individuals. The CDR3 loop spans 14 amino acids. Trimming removed 2 bases from V and 1 base from J; junction bases left unmatched: 1. Germline loops: CDR1 MNHEY, CDR2 SMNVEV (reference sequence). Specimen: naive CD4+ T cells from PBMCs. As to subset: CD45RA+ positively selected. V and J are TRBV27 and TRBJ1-1, with 7 bases identical to TRBD1. This receptor was identified in a man between 18 and 29 years old in good health. Some clones in this sample may be carry-over from other donors' samples. CDR3 nucleotides: TGTGCCAGCAGTTTACGGGACAGGAACACTGAAGCTTTCTTT. It codes for CASSLRDRNTEAFF.